These T cell receptor beta chains were read from a single sample in a study of blood T cell repertoires in COVID-19. The repertoire was sequenced with immunoSEQ multiplex PCR; TCRdb's copy has only in-frame clones and lacks some. Among roughly 250,000 clones, 75% to 90% were seen once, and the ten largest hold around 9.1%. The sample consisted of peripheral blood. Source of these receptors: a human donor in a cohort sampled during active COVID-19. The CDR3 runs from the conserved cysteine through the conserved F or W. The D gene is left open where the match is weak. Part of the rows lack a size; the others show once, few, many or a class for expanded clones.

V: TRBV6-6
size: NA
D: TRBD1
J: TRBJ1-2
CDR3: CASSRQGARYGYTF
DNA: TGTGCCAGCAGTCGACAGGGGGCCCGCTATGGCTACACCTTC

V: TRBV7-7
size: NA
D: TRBD2
J: TRBJ2-5
CDR3: CASSLGFTGLAGAETQYF
DNA: TGTGCTAGCAGCTTAGGGTTTACAGGACTAGCGGGGGCCGAGACCCAGTACTTC

V: TRBV4-2
size: few
D: TRBD2
J: TRBJ2-7
CDR3: CASSQATSGSYEQYF
DNA: TGTGCCAGCAGCCAAGCGACTAGCGGGAGTTACGAGCAGTACTTC

V: TRBV15
size: NA
D: NA
J: TRBJ1-5
CDR3: CATSRDMGLNSNQPQHF
DNA: TGTGCCACCAGCAGAGATATGGGCCTAAATAGCAATCAGCCCCAGCATTTT

V: TRBV6-5
size: NA
D: TRBD2
J: TRBJ2-7
CDR3: CASSYGTSGNFIEQYF
DNA: TGTGCCAGCAGTTACGGGACTAGCGGGAATTTTATCGAGCAGTACTTC

V: TRBV9
size: NA
D: TRBD2
J: TRBJ2-3
CDR3: CASSVDSGVETDTQYF
DNA: TGTGCCAGCAGCGTAGATAGCGGGGTAGAAACAGATACGCAGTATTTT

V: TRBV28
size: NA
D: NA
J: TRBJ2-7
CDR3: CASSLMGDPYEQYF
DNA: TGTGCCAGCAGTTTGATGGGAGATCCCTACGAGCAGTACTTC

V: TRBV29-1
size: NA
D: TRBD1
J: TRBJ2-7
CDR3: CSVRTGASYEQYF
DNA: TGCAGCGTCAGGACAGGGGCCTCCTACGAGCAGTACTTC

V: TRBV20-1
size: NA
D: TRBD2
J: TRBJ2-7
CDR3: CSASPAGGFEQYF
DNA: TGCAGTGCTAGTCCAGCGGGAGGGTTTGAGCAGTACTTC

V: TRBV28
size: NA
D: NA
J: TRBJ1-2
CDR3: CASSLEVAVGYTF
DNA: TGTGCCAGCAGTTTAGAGGTGGCAGTTGGCTACACCTTC

V: TRBV10-1
size: NA
D: TRBD1
J: TRBJ1-4
CDR3: CASLATGYEKLFF
DNA: TGCGCCAGCCTTGCGACAGGGTACGAAAAACTGTTTTTT

V: TRBV24-1
size: NA
D: TRBD1
J: TRBJ1-4
CDR3: CATSVGSTGGCEKLFF
DNA: TGTGCCACCAGTGTGGGGTCGACAGGGGGCTGTGAAAAACTGTTTTTT

V: TRBV21-1
size: NA
D: NA
J: TRBJ2-1
CDR3: CASRRGGAIHNEQFF
DNA: TGTGCCAGCAGGCGCGGGGGGGCCATCCACAATGAGCAGTTCTTC

V: TRBV18
size: NA
D: TRBD1
J: TRBJ1-1
CDR3: CASSQGANTEAFF
DNA: TGTGCCAGCTCACAGGGGGCGAACACTGAAGCTTTCTTT

V: TRBV5-5
size: NA
D: NA
J: TRBJ1-1
CDR3: CASSYHPTGLGEAFF
DNA: TGTGCCAGCAGCTACCACCCCACAGGGCTGGGTGAAGCTTTCTTT

V: TRBV24-1
size: NA
D: TRBD1
J: TRBJ1-5
CDR3: CATSDGTGATQPQHF
DNA: TGTGCCACCAGTGATGGGACAGGGGCGACTCAGCCCCAGCATTTT

V: TRBV5-4
size: NA
D: NA
J: TRBJ1-3
CDR3: CASSITGTRSGNTIYF
DNA: TGTGCCAGCAGCATTACCGGGACAAGAAGCGGAAACACCATATATTTT

V: TRBV7-8
size: NA
D: TRBD1
J: TRBJ1-5
CDR3: CASSLGQVINQPQHF
DNA: TGTGCCAGCAGCTTGGGACAGGTCATCAATCAGCCCCAGCATTTT

V: TRBV20-1
size: few
D: NA
J: TRBJ2-5
CDR3: CSASVGGTQETQYF
DNA: TGCAGTGCTAGTGTGGGTGGGACTCAAGAGACCCAGTACTTC

V: TRBV20-1
size: NA
D: TRBD2
J: TRBJ2-7
CDR3: CSASDPQTSRPYEQYF
DNA: TGCAGTGCTAGTGATCCCCAGACTAGCAGACCCTACGAGCAGTACTTC

V: TRBV2
size: NA
D: TRBD1
J: TRBJ1-1
CDR3: CASSEALTGEDTEAFF
DNA: TGTGCCAGCAGTGAAGCGCTAACAGGGGAGGACACTGAAGCTTTCTTT

V: TRBV12-3/TRBV12-4
size: NA
D: NA
J: TRBJ2-1
CDR3: CASTRYNEQFF
DNA: TGTGCCAGCACCCGCTACAATGAGCAGTTCTTC

V: TRBV3-1/TRBV3-2
size: NA
D: NA
J: TRBJ1-2
CDR3: CASTQRLGGYGYTF
DNA: TGTGCCAGCACCCAACGGTTGGGAGGCTATGGCTACACCTTC

V: TRBV10-3
size: NA
D: NA
J: TRBJ2-7
CDR3: CAISESAGTYEQYF
DNA: TGTGCCATCAGTGAGTCGGCAGGAACCTACGAGCAGTACTTC

V: TRBV7-2
size: few
D: NA
J: TRBJ1-1
CDR3: CASSLAPGDTEAFF
DNA: TGTGCCAGCAGCTTAGCGCCAGGGGACACTGAAGCTTTCTTT